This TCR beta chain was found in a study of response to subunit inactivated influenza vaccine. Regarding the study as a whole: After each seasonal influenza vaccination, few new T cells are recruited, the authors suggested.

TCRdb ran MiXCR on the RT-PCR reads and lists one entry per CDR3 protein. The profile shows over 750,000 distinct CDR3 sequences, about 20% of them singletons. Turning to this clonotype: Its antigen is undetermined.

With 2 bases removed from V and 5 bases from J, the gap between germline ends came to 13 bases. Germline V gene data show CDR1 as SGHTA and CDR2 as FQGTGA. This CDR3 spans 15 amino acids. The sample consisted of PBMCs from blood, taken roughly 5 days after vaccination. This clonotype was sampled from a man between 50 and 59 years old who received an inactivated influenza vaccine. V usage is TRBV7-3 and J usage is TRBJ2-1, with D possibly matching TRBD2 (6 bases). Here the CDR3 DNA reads TGTGCCAGCAGCTTAGGTCCTAGCGCCGACAATGAGCAGTTCTTC. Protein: CASSLGPSADNEQFF.